A selection of T cell receptor beta chains follows, all from one sample in a study of early T cells in non-severe SARS-CoV-2 infection. TCRdb reprocessed the 5' RACE reads via MiXCR and lists one record per CDR3 protein. The sample comprises roughly 80,000 distinct CDR3 sequences, about a sixth of which are singletons, and roughly 12% rests with the top ten. Sequencing used whole blood. These receptors were collected from an adult who was a healthcare worker with PCR-confirmed SARS-CoV-2 infection or an uninfected control (not recorded which). Each CDR3 is given without its conserved first and last residue.

TRBJ2-7	TRBV6-2/TRBV6-3	ANRGGASSFSYEQY
TRBJ2-5	TRBV7-6	ASSLQGARETQY
TRBJ1-5	TRBV5-1	ASSAGGIGNQPQH
TRBJ2-6	TRBV27	ASLSWDGMVSGANVLT
TRBJ2-7	TRBV7-7	ASTPLAGGSYEQY
TRBJ1-2	TRBV3-1	ASSQKARNYGYT
TRBJ1-4	TRBV13	ASTSWGGPNEKLF
TRBJ1-1	TRBV5-6	ASSLVEQSVTEAF
TRBJ2-7	TRBV28	ASTRGGSSYEQY
TRBJ1-3	TRBV7-6	ASSLELAESTSSRNTIY
TRBJ2-3	TRBV20-1	SARQGGTDTQY
TRBJ2-3	TRBV12-3/TRBV12-4	ASSRGGGDTQY
TRBJ1-5	TRBV7-2	ASSLGGGLGGNQPQH
TRBJ2-7	TRBV7-6	ASSQGQFSYEQY
TRBJ2-1	TRBV24-1	ATSDTVGAEQF
TRBJ2-7	TRBV7-2	ASSSGTSGYEQY
TRBJ1-5	TRBV6-4	ASSDRGHNQPQH
TRBJ2-2	TRBV7-6	ASRLQGGYTGELF
TRBJ2-7	TRBV20-1	SARDPPSGGYEQY
TRBJ2-1	TRBV20-1	SVGYNEQF
TRBJ2-7	TRBV4-1	ASSRTSGGSSYEQY
TRBJ2-1	TRBV24-1	ATSSPRGRLNEQF
TRBJ2-3	TRBV20-1	SGLGGPDTQY
TRBJ2-3	TRBV6-6	ASLGVAGGTDTQY
TRBJ2-7	TRBV5-1	ASSAGTSVYEQY
TRBJ2-7	TRBV12-3/TRBV12-4	ASSHPLQGAEQY